This T cell receptor (beta chain) was captured by sequencing in a study of cytomegalovirus exposure and HLA in healthy donors. The PCR was carried out with 60 Vbeta primers and 13 Jbeta primers. Measured with immunoSEQ multiplex PCR; TCRdb has only the in-frame clones, and not every one. This sample carries around 150,000 clones, over 75% of them seen once, and the ten largest clones take 1.4%. Concerning this clone: Its antigen is undetermined. The same CDR3 also results from other DNA sequences found in this sample.

Overall study findings and caveats: Sequencing likely caused a cluster of highly shared sequence variants. A few chains linked to CMV were shown in vitro to be specific for CMV antigens. Previously analyzed data showed that most TCR beta V segments were productive at a frequency of about 87% or about 30%.

The CDR3 has 12 amino acids. Germline CDR1 reads SGHAT; CDR2 reads FQNNGV. Trimming took 4 bases from V and 6 from J, leaving 9 bases between them. This sequence joins TRBV11-2 and TRBJ1-2, with D perhaps matching TRBD1 (5 bases). The specimen was PBMCs. This clonotype was sampled from a woman in her 30s in good health and CMV-seronegative. CDR3 region: CASSWGGDGYTF. The CDR3 nucleotides read TGTGCCAGCAGCTGGGGCGGGGATGGCTACACCTTC.